The 6 T cell receptor beta chains reported below all come from one sample, sequenced in a study of blood T cells in healthy people across ages. Next came a second PCR, run for about 7 to 12 cycles, which used a sample-barcoded 5' primer along with a J-beta primer mix. From the 5' RACE reads, TCRdb called clonotypes with MiXCR, one entry per CDR3 protein. The sample holds fewer than 650,000 distinct CDR3 sequences, about 29% seen once. These data are also associated with another study on T cells of mothers and their children.

Sequencing was performed on blood. These receptors were collected from a boy under 10 years old in good health.

This clonotype was observed a handful of times. The rearrangement links TRBV12-3 or TRBV12-4 to TRBJ1-3; the match to TRBD1 covers 9 bases. Germline trimming cut 5 bases from V and 4 bases from J; bases unmatched to any gene: 9. CDR3 length: 16 residues. This chain's CDR3 is CASSPLQGALGNTIYF. In DNA, the CDR3 is TGTGCCAGCAGTCCTCTACAGGGGGCGCTGGGAAACACCATATATTTT.

This clonotype showed up just a few times. The J gene is TRBJ1-2, the V gene TRBV5-1; D gene unclear. The germline CDR1 and CDR2 sequences are SGHRS and YFSETQ. Trimming left V 7 bases short and J 8 bases short, with 15 bases between. The length of the CDR3 is 12 residues. CDR3 sequence (DNA): TGCGCCAGCCGTTCCGACTCGGGAGGCTACACCTTC. Protein: CASRSDSGGYTF.

This chain links TRBV12-3 or TRBV12-4 with TRBJ2-5; possible D gene TRBD1, 6 bases. The DNA end lines up better with TRBJ2-1; the J call may be wrong. The CDR3 is made up of 12 amino acids. CDR3 bases: TGTGCCAGCAGTTTAAGGGGGAGTGAGCAGTTCTTC. Residues: CASSLRGSEQFF.

This clonotype turned up a few times. The chain recombines TRBV20-1 with TRBJ2-2; 14 bases map to TRBD2. The ends lost 5 bases at V and 4 bases at J; junction bases unmatched: 6. Germline loops: CDR1 DFQATT, CDR2 SNEGSKA (reference sequence). The CDR3 contains 16 residues. Here the CDR3 reads CSAYRLAGGITGELFF. The CDR3 region has the DNA TGCAGTGCTTACCGACTAGCGGGAGGGATCACCGGGGAGCTGTTTTTT.

The rearrangement links TRBV6-5 to TRBJ2-7, with D tentatively TRBD1 (5 bases). The CDR3 contains 11 residues. Germline values: CDR1 MNHEY, CDR2 SVGAGI. Deletions cut 8 bases from V and 2 bases from J, with 7 bases between. The CDR3 bases are TGTGCCAGCTGGGGCACCTACGAGCAGTACTTC. This sequence encodes CASWGTYEQYF.

The chain is built from TRBV29-1 and TRBJ2-3; possibly TRBD1 for D (5 bases). The CDR3 has 14 residues. The germline CDR1 and CDR2 sequences are SQVTM and ANQGSEA. Between the trimmed V and J ends, which lost 3 bases and 0 bases, there was a span of 10 bases. CDR3 region: CSVEGRLSTDTQYF. The CDR3 DNA reads as TGCAGCGTTGAGGGGCGGCTGAGCACAGATACGCAGTATTTT.